This TCR beta chain was obtained from a study of T cells after yellow fever vaccination. Broader study findings: Shared CD4/CD8 clonotypes were a small share, likely from convergent recombination. Booster sampling recovered most clones from primary vaccination (96% CD4, 88% CD8).

V shed 0 bases and J shed 4 bases, with 19 bases lying between them. The V gene's germline CDR1 is MNHEY and CDR2 SVGAGI. The CDR3 spans 17 residues. Template switching by 5'RACE produced TCR cDNA, adding a universal primer site and UMIs. TCRdb re-derived calls from the 5' RACE reads in MiXCR, one entry per CDR3 protein. This table holds roughly 300,000 distinct CDR3 sequences, about 8.3% found once. About this clonotype itself: Antigen: not known.

The rearrangement links TRBV6-5 to TRBJ2-7, with D possibly being TRBD1 or TRBD2 (6 bases each). Specimen: PBMCs, collected roughly seven weeks after the first yellow fever vaccination. The source is a man in his late teens or twenties who received the YFV17D yellow fever vaccine. CDR3 protein: CASSYSGSGGAAYEQYF. The CDR3 DNA sequence: TGTGCCAGCAGTTACTCCGGCTCCGGGGGCGCCGCATACGAGCAGTACTTC.